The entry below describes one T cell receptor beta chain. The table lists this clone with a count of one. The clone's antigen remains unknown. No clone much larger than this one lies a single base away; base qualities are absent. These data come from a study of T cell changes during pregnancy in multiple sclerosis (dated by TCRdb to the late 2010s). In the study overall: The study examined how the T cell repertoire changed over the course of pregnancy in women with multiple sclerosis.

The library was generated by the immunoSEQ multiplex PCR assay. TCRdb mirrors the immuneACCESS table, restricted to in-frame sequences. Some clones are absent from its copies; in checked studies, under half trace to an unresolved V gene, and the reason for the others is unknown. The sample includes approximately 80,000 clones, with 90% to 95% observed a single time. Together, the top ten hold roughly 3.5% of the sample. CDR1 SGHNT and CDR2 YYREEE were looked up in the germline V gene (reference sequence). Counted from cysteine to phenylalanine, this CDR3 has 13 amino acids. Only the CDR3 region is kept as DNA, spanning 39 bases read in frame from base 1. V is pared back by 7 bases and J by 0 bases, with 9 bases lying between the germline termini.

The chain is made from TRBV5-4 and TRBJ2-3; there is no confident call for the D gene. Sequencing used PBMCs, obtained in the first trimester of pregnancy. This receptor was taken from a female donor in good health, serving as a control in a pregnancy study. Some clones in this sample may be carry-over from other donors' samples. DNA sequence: TGTGCCAGCTCTACTGATAGCACAGATACGCAGTATTTT. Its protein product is CASSTDSTDTQYF.